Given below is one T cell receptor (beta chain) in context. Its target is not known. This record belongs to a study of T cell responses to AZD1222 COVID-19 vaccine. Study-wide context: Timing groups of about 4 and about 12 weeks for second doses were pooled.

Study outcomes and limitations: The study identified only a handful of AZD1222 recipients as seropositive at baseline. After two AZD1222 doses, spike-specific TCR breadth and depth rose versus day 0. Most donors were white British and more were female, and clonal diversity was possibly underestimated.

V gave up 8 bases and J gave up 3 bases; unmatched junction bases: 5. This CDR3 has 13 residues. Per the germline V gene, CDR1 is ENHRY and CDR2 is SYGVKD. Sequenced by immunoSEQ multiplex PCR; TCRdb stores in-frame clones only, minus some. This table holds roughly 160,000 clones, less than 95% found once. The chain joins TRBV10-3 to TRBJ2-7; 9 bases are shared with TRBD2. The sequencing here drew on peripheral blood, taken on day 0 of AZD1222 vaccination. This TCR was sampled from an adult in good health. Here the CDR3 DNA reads TGTGCCATCTTAGCGGGAGCGAGCTACGAGCAGTACTTC. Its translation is CAILAGASYEQYF.